These T cell receptor beta chains were read from a single sample in a study of blood T cell repertoires in COVID-19. Using immunoSEQ multiplex PCR, the repertoire was profiled, and TCRdb retains in-frame clones only, with some absent. The sample records 400,000 to 550,000 clones, around 89% being singletons. The sample taken for sequencing was peripheral blood. The receptors were sampled from a woman aged 25 to 39 with acute or convalescent COVID-19. The CDR3 runs from the conserved cysteine through the conserved F or W. D genes are given only for firm matches. Part of the rows lack a size; the others show once, few, many or a class for expanded clones.

TRBJ2-2 - TRBV2 few CASSDRAPANTGELFF TGTGCCAGCAGTGACAGGGCCCCGGCGAACACCGGGGAGCTGTTTTTT
TRBJ2-5 - TRBV9 - CASSVGRGGETQYF TGTGCCAGCAGCGTTGGTCGGGGAGGAGAGACCCAGTACTTC
TRBJ2-3 - TRBV5-6 - CASSLMWSGVDTDTQYF TGTGCCAGCAGCTTGATGTGGAGTGGCGTTGACACAGATACGCAGTATTTT
TRBJ2-3 TRBD2 TRBV2 - CASRWGLANTDTQYF TGTGCCAGCAGATGGGGACTAGCAAACACAGATACGCAGTATTTT
TRBJ2-2 TRBD2 TRBV5-1 - CASSPLAGGPRTGELFF TGCGCCAGCAGCCCACTAGCGGGGGGGCCGAGAACCGGGGAGCTGTTTTTT
TRBJ1-5 - TRBV2 few CASSEGGHQPQHF TGTGCCAGCAGTGAAGGGGGCCATCAGCCCCAGCATTTT
TRBJ2-5 TRBD2 TRBV2 - CASSGRRLARETQYF TGTGCCAGCAGTGGACGTAGACTAGCACGAGAGACCCAGTACTTC
TRBJ2-7 TRBD1 TRBV2 few CASRGTAISYEQYF TGTGCCAGCAGGGGGACAGCAATATCCTACGAGCAGTACTTC
TRBJ2-5 TRBD2 TRBV5-4 - CASSSWTSGGGETQYF TGTGCCAGCAGCTCCTGGACTAGCGGGGGAGGGGAGACCCAGTACTTC
TRBJ2-7 - TRBV7-2 - CASSAPGQWEAEQYF TGTGCCAGCAGTGCACCGGGACAGTGGGAGGCCGAGCAGTACTTC
TRBJ2-1 - TRBV5-4 few CASSLSSGSGEQFF TGTGCCAGCAGCTTAAGCTCAGGCAGCGGAGAGCAGTTCTTC
TRBJ2-7 TRBD1 TRBV5-1 - CASSLHQGARTEQYF TGCGCCAGCAGCTTGCACCAGGGGGCGCGGACCGAGCAGTACTTC
TRBJ1-1 - TRBV29-1 - CSVDVGGDTEAFF TGCAGCGTTGACGTCGGGGGGGACACTGAAGCTTTCTTT
TRBJ2-7 TRBD2 TRBV15 - CATSGTTTPVKQYF TGTGCCACCAGCGGGACTACAACTCCTGTAAAGCAGTACTTC
TRBJ2-2 - TRBV5-1 - CASSLAPLRTDLNTGELFF TGCGCCAGCAGCTTGGCCCCCCTCAGGACTGACTTGAACACCGGGGAGCTGTTTTTT
TRBJ1-5 - TRBV12-3/TRBV12-4 - CASGERDQPQHF TGTGCCAGCGGGGAGAGAGATCAGCCCCAGCATTTT
TRBJ1-2 - TRBV29-1 - CSAQEGGYGYTF TGCAGCGCACAGGAAGGGGGCTATGGCTACACCTTC
TRBJ2-5 TRBD2 TRBV10-3 - CAISVSTSGVETQYF TGTGCCATCAGTGTTTCGACTAGCGGGGTAGAGACCCAGTACTTC
TRBJ2-1 TRBD2 TRBV6-5 once CASSPAGGTSNEQFF TGTGCCAGCAGTCCGGCGGGGGGCACGAGCAATGAGCAGTTCTTC
TRBJ2-7 TRBD1 TRBV10-1 - CASSESRTGIDEQYF TGCGCCAGCAGTGAGTCCCGGACAGGGATCGACGAGCAGTACTTC
TRBJ1-1 - TRBV7-8 - CASSATRGNTEAFF TGTGCCAGCAGCGCAACCCGGGGGAACACTGAAGCTTTCTTT
TRBJ1-1 - TRBV7-3 few CASSLTPVTEAFF TGTGCCAGCAGCTTAACTCCCGTAACTGAAGCTTTCTTT
TRBJ2-3 - TRBV5-1 - CASSPGGRVGSTDTQYF TGCGCCAGCAGCCCCGGCGGGCGGGTCGGAAGCACAGATACGCAGTATTTT
TRBJ2-7 TRBD2 TRBV11-2 - CASSLEASGGADEQYF TGTGCCAGCAGCTTAGAGGCTAGCGGGGGGGCAGACGAGCAGTACTTC
TRBJ2-5 - TRBV7-9 - CASSFIRDIQETQYF TGTGCCAGCAGCTTTATCAGGGATATACAAGAGACCCAGTACTTC
TRBJ1-3 - TRBV19 - CASRHISGNTIYF TGTGCCAGCAGACACATCTCTGGAAACACCATATATTTT
TRBJ1-1 - TRBV2 - CASISSFSAVGKMNTEAFF TGTGCCAGCATTTCGTCTTTTTCCGCGGTCGGGAAGATGAACACTGAAGCTTTCTTT
TRBJ2-6 TRBD1 TRBV14 - CASSFRQGALGGANVLTF TGTGCCAGCAGCTTCCGACAGGGGGCTCTAGGTGGGGCCAACGTCCTGACTTTC
TRBJ2-1 TRBD1 TRBV27 - CASSWEGTGSDEQFF TGTGCCAGCAGTTGGGAAGGGACAGGGTCCGATGAGCAGTTCTTC
TRBJ2-7 - TRBV24-1 - CATSDLPWGGQYF TGTGCCACCAGTGATTTGCCTTGGGGCGGGCAGTACTTC
TRBJ2-2 - TRBV28 - CATGLSTGELFF TGTGCCACCGGACTGAGCACCGGGGAGCTGTTTTTT
TRBJ1-4 - TRBV6-5 - CASTPRLFEKLFF TGTGCCAGCACCCCTCGGTTATTTGAAAAACTGTTTTTT
TRBJ1-3 TRBD1 TRBV24-1 - CATSDRGRDRAVRYTIYF TGTGCCACCAGTGACCGGGGCCGGGACAGGGCGGTTCGTTACACCATATATTTT
TRBJ1-1 - TRBV29-1 once CSVSRISGAFF TGCAGCGTCTCCAGAATTTCTGGAGCTTTCTTT
TRBJ2-3 - TRBV27 - CASSFSLSTDTQYF TGTGCCAGCAGTTTCTCTTTGAGCACAGATACGCAGTATTTT
TRBJ1-2 - TRBV27 - CASSMRQTNYGYTF TGTGCCAGCAGCATGAGACAGACTAACTATGGCTACACCTTC
TRBJ2-3 - TRBV4-1 - CASSPRDSPTDTQYF TGCGCCAGCAGCCCGCGGGACTCTCCCACAGATACGCAGTATTTT
TRBJ2-5 TRBD2 TRBV9 - CASSVGTSGAQETQYF TGTGCCAGCAGCGTAGGGACTAGCGGGGCCCAAGAGACCCAGTACTTC
TRBJ1-2 TRBD1 TRBV29-1 - CSVNDRGGYGYTF TGCAGCGTTAACGACAGGGGAGGGTATGGCTACACCTTC
TRBJ2-1 - TRBV25-1 - CASNGGADGPYNEQFF TGTGCCAGCAATGGGGGGGCGGACGGCCCCTACAATGAGCAGTTCTTC
TRBJ2-5 - TRBV2 - CASSDSVLGGRRSSLETQYF TGTGCCAGCAGTGACTCTGTGTTGGGGGGGCGCCGGTCAAGTCTGGAGACCCAGTACTTC